Listed below are T cell receptor beta chains from one sample, sequenced in a study of T cell changes during pregnancy in multiple sclerosis. Profiled with immunoSEQ multiplex PCR; TCRdb holds only in-frame clones, not every one. This table has about 55,000 clones, 70% to 90% appearing once. The material was CD4+ T cells from peripheral blood mononuclear cells, obtained in the first trimester of pregnancy. The source of these receptors is a female donor with multiple sclerosis, enrolled in a pregnancy study. CDR3s include the opening cysteine and the closing phenylalanine or tryptophan.

TRBJ2-2	TRBV28	CASSTGVGELFF
TRBJ2-5	TRBV19	CASSIRLAETQYF
TRBJ2-1	TRBV9	CASSVVGTSGMSSYNEQFF
TRBJ2-7	TRBV10-2	CASGPIAGAYEQYF
TRBJ2-7	TRBV2	CASVSGSTYYEQYF
TRBJ1-2	TRBV10-1	CASSVLDRVLNGYTF
TRBJ2-7	TRBV18	CASSPASDSEQYF
TRBJ1-2	TRBV6-5	CASSLQGAGGYTF
TRBJ1-5	TRBV28	CASSKGGGNQPQHF
TRBJ2-5	TRBV29-1	CSASIQETQYF